This T cell receptor beta chain originates from a study of tissue T cells after allogeneic stem cell transplantation. Study-wide background: Graft-versus-host disease patients received grafts, four unmodified and three CD34-selected to deplete T cells. Study observations and caveats: In patients and mice, blood and spleen missed much of tissue repertoire. TCR repertoires tracked anatomic similarity, regardless of disease or transplant status.

The length of the CDR3 is 12 residues. The junction had 1 base not matched to a gene; V was cut back by 4 bases and J by 7 bases. CDR1 is SGHTS and CDR2 is YDEGEE in the germline V gene. About this clone itself: Its specificity is not known.

Only in-frame clones appear in the TCRdb table, and some are missing; sequencing was by immunoSEQ multiplex PCR. The sample lists tens of thousands of clones, roughly 92% occurring once. The sequence was obtained from a woman aged 35-75 years who later had graft-versus-host disease after an allogeneic stem cell transplant. The chain combines TRBV5-8 with TRBJ1-2; 10 bases align to TRBD1. The sample here was blood, taken before transplantation. The CDR3 DNA sequence: TGTGCCAGCAGCCGGACAGGGGGTGGCTACACCTTC. Translation: CASSRTGGGYTF.